These T cell receptor beta chains were read from a single sample in a study of blood T cell repertoires in COVID-19. Produced via immunoSEQ multiplex PCR; TCRdb's table is partial and in-frame only. The data show 200,000 to 250,000 clones, around 82% seen once. Sequencing input: peripheral blood. The receptors here all came from a woman older than 75 with active or convalescent COVID-19. The CDR3 runs from the conserved cysteine through the conserved F or W. The D gene is left open where the match is weak. The size of a clone is reported for some rows only, either as once, few or many, or as a class for expanded clones.

V	J	size	D	CDR3	DNA
TRBV4-1	TRBJ1-5	-	-	CASSHGPHREVSNQPQHF	TGCGCCAGCAGCCACGGCCCCCACAGGGAAGTCAGCAATCAGCCCCAGCATTTT
TRBV25-1	TRBJ2-7	-	-	CASSGTYTYEQYF	TGTGCCAGCAGTGGAACATACACCTACGAGCAGTACTTC
TRBV5-1	TRBJ1-3	-	-	CASSPGTAGNTIYF	TGCGCCAGCAGCCCCGGGACGGCGGGGAACACCATATATTTT
TRBV5-1	TRBJ1-6	once	TRBD1	CASSSQGGRNSPLHF	TGCGCCAGCAGCAGTCAGGGGGGAAGAAATTCACCCCTCCACTTT
TRBV6-5	TRBJ2-2	-	TRBD1	CASSRDRVRGGELFF	TGTGCCAGCAGCCGGGACAGGGTGAGAGGCGGGGAGCTGTTTTTT
TRBV5-4	TRBJ2-7	once	TRBD2	CASSRPGLGSYEQYF	TGTGCCAGCAGCCGACCGGGACTAGGATCCTACGAGCAGTACTTC
TRBV6-5	TRBJ1-1	-	-	CASSYLLGGRLAEAFF	TGTGCCAGCAGTTACCTCCTCGGGGGGAGGCTAGCTGAAGCTTTCTTT
TRBV7-2	TRBJ1-2	-	-	CASSPYPTGIYGYTF	TGTGCCAGCAGCCCGTACCCAACAGGGATCTATGGCTACACCTTC
TRBV3-1/TRBV3-2	TRBJ2-5	-	-	CASSLIGTGRRETQYF	TGTGCCAGCAGCCTGATTGGAACGGGAAGGAGGGAGACCCAGTACTTC
TRBV9	TRBJ2-3	-	-	CASSPGQRTDTQYF	TGTGCCAGCAGCCCGGGACAAAGAACAGATACGCAGTATTTT
TRBV19	TRBJ2-1	-	-	CASTSGWNEQFF	TGTGCCAGTACTTCAGGGTGGAATGAGCAGTTCTTC
TRBV7-2	TRBJ1-4	-	-	CASSLGLSNEKLFF	TGTGCCAGCAGCTTGGGACTCTCTAATGAAAAACTGTTTTTT
TRBV7-9	TRBJ1-2	-	TRBD1	CASSSRSGTGGYTF	TGTGCCAGCAGCTCCCGCAGCGGGACAGGCGGCTACACCTTC
TRBV12-5	TRBJ1-3	-	TRBD1	CASGLGQGYSGNTIYF	TGTGCTAGTGGTTTGGGACAGGGCTACTCTGGAAACACCATATATTTT
TRBV5-5	TRBJ1-5	-	-	CASSLDLVHQPQHF	TGTGCCAGCAGCTTGGATTTAGTGCATCAGCCCCAGCATTTT
TRBV6-6	TRBJ2-7	few	-	CASTIQVPQSLDEQYF	TGTGCCAGCACCATACAGGTCCCTCAGAGTTTAGACGAGCAGTACTTC
TRBV28	TRBJ1-4	-	TRBD1	CASIRDRSSNEKLFF	TGTGCCAGCATTCGGGACAGGTCGTCTAATGAAAAACTGTTTTTT
TRBV28	TRBJ1-2	-	-	CASTPFVDYGYTF	TGTGCCAGCACCCCCTTTGTAGACTATGGCTACACCTTC
TRBV6-2/TRBV6-3	TRBJ2-3	-	-	CASSSSPDRFTDTQYF	-
TRBV5-1	TRBJ1-1	-	-	CASSLFGTPNTEAFF	TGCGCCAGCAGCTTGTTCGGGACACCCAACACTGAAGCTTTCTTT
TRBV18	TRBJ2-2	few	-	CASSPPMTSVTGNTGELFF	TGTGCCAGCTCACCACCGATGACTAGTGTGACTGGAAACACCGGGGAGCTGTTTTTT
TRBV29-1	TRBJ2-7	-	-	CSVDGPTGEQYF	TGCAGCGTTGACGGCCCAACGGGAGAGCAGTACTTC